This T cell receptor beta chain is from a study of shared clonotypes between healthy human individuals. The authors loaded roughly 200 ng DNA, about 30,000 T cell genomes, into sorted-subset replicate PCRs. Original analysis: Junction-only sequences without quality scores came from ImmunoSEQ, so filtering differed. The method was immunoSEQ multiplex PCR; TCRdb's version includes in-frame clones alone and lacks a portion of them. The DNA gave D and trimming, while V, J and clone size come from that table. The sample lists a few million clones, approximately 95% occurring once. This clone was detected once. What it binds is unknown. Study-level points and caveats: Approximately 4.6% of naive CD4 clonotypes were common to a few donors.

CDR3 length equals 13 residues. V was trimmed by 5 bases and J by 9 bases, leaving 14 bases between them. CDR1 is SGHTA, CDR2 FQGNSA, per germline. This chain links TRBV7-2 with TRBJ2-1; D perhaps matches TRBD2 (5 bases). The sequencing input was naive CD4+ T cells from PBMCs. Subset in this sample: CD45RA+ positively selected. The sequence derives from a man between 18 and 29 years old in good health. Some clones in this sample may be carry-over from other donors' samples. CDR3 nucleotide sequence: TGTGCCAGCAGCCCCCCGGCTGGGAGTGAGCAGTTCTTC. The encoded protein is CASSPPAGSEQFF.